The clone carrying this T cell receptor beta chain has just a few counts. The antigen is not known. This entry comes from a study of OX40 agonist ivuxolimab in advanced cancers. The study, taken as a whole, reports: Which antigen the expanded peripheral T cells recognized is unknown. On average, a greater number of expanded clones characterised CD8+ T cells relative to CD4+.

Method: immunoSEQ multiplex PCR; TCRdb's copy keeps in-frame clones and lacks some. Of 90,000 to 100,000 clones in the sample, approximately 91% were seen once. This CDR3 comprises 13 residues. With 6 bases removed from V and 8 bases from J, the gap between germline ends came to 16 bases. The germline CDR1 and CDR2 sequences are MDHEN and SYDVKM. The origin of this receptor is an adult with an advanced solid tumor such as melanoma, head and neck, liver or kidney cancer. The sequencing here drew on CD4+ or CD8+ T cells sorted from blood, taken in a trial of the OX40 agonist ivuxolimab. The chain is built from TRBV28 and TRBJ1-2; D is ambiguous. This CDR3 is CASRVEGVEGYTF. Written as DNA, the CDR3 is TGTGCCAGCAGGGTTGAGGGAGTCGAAGGCTACACCTTC.